This TCR beta chain was sequenced for a study of cytomegalovirus exposure and HLA in healthy donors. Study-level findings and limits: A few of the chains that were CMV-associated were confirmed in vitro to be specific for CMV antigens.

The PCR employed 60 Vbeta primers together with 13 Jbeta primers. The data were produced by immunoSEQ multiplex PCR, yet TCRdb's version contains in-frame clones alone and is incomplete. This repertoire shows more than 100,000 clones, 80% found once; its top ten account for 1%. Germline V gene lookup returns CDR1 SGDLS and CDR2 YYNGEE. Trimming took off 3 bases at V and 0 bases at J, with 9 bases between the two ends. The CDR3 consists of 14 residues. There are a few counts of this clone. Its antigen is currently unknown. Sequencing was performed on PBMCs. The source is a man aged 35-49 years in good health and CMV-seronegative. V and J are TRBV9 and TRBJ2-5; D is undetermined. CDR3 nucleotides: TGTGCCAGCAGCGCCGACTTGTACCAAGAGACCCAGTACTTC. It encodes CASSADLYQETQYF.